This is a list of T cell receptor beta chains from one sample in a study of blood T cell repertoires in COVID-19. The method was immunoSEQ multiplex PCR; TCRdb's version includes in-frame clones alone and lacks a portion of them. The sample contains approximately 170,000 clones, about nine tenths of which appear only once. The sample taken for sequencing was peripheral blood. These TCRs come from a man aged 18 to 35 who had recovered from COVID-19. Both conserved end residues are part of each CDR3. D genes are given only for firm matches. For some rows the clone size is stated as once, few or many, or as a class when expanded; others skip it.

CDR3 length | J gene | clone size | D gene | V gene | CDR3 DNA | CDR3 protein
13 | TRBJ2-7 | NA | NA | TRBV27 | TGTGCCAGCAGTTTTCAGACTGGCCACGAGCAGTACTTC | CASSFQTGHEQYF
16 | TRBJ2-1 | NA | TRBD2 | TRBV29-1 | TGCAGCGTTGATGGGTGGCGGGAGGGCTCCTACAATGAGCAGTTCTTC | CSVDGWREGSYNEQFF
15 | TRBJ2-3 | NA | NA | TRBV6-2/TRBV6-3 | TGTGCCAGCAGTTACCGCGCTAGTTTAAGTGATACGCAGTATTTT | CASSYRASLSDTQYF
12 | TRBJ2-1 | NA | TRBD1 | TRBV29-1 | TGCAGCTCTACAGGGGTGGGCAATGAGCAGTTCTTC | CSSTGVGNEQFF
14 | TRBJ1-2 | NA | TRBD1 | TRBV6-5 | TGTGCCAGCAGCCTGGGACAGGGGGGAACGGGCTACACCTTC | CASSLGQGGTGYTF
16 | TRBJ2-7 | NA | TRBD1 | TRBV28 | TGTGCCGCCCTAACCGGGACAGGGGCAGGATCCTACGAGCAGTACTTC | CAALTGTGAGSYEQYF
11 | TRBJ1-1 | NA | NA | TRBV6-2/TRBV6-3 | TGTGCCAGCAGTTACTCCTCCTCGGCTTTCTTT | CASSYSSSAFF
14 | TRBJ2-5 | NA | NA | TRBV19 | TGTGCCAGTAGTATAGGGGACATTCGAGAGACCCAGTACTTC | CASSIGDIRETQYF
15 | TRBJ1-4 | NA | TRBD1 | TRBV4-1 | TGCGCCAGCAGCCAGTTACAGGGGGCCGTTGAAAAACTGTTTTTT | CASSQLQGAVEKLFF
14 | TRBJ1-5 | NA | NA | TRBV23-1 | TGCGCCAGCAGTCTGGCGGGGAGCCCTCAGCCCCAGCATTTT | CASSLAGSPQPQHF
15 | TRBJ2-1 | NA | NA | TRBV4-3 | TGCGCCAGCAGCCAAGAGATGGGACTTGAGGATGAGCAGTTCTTC | CASSQEMGLEDEQFF
15 | TRBJ2-7 | NA | TRBD1 | TRBV5-1 | TGCGCCAGCAGCTTGGGAGGGACAGGGGGCGTTGAGCAGTACTTC | CASSLGGTGGVEQYF
14 | TRBJ2-7 | NA | TRBD2 | TRBV5-8 | TGTGCCAGCAGCTTCTCGGGAGGCACCTACGAGCAGTACTTC | CASSFSGGTYEQYF
14 | TRBJ2-3 | once | NA | TRBV19 | TGTGCCAGTAGTATCTGGCCCAGCACAGATACGCAGTATTTT | CASSIWPSTDTQYF
11 | TRBJ1-1 | NA | NA | TRBV20-1 | TGCAGTGGGACACTGAACACTGAAGCTTTCTTT | CSGTLNTEAFF
18 | TRBJ1-4 | NA | NA | TRBV5-1 | TGCGCCAGCAGCTTGATGACAGGACCCTTTGCAACTAATGAAAAACTGTTTTTT | CASSLMTGPFATNEKLFF
16 | TRBJ1-6 | NA | TRBD1 | TRBV10-3 | TGTGCCATCACGTTCGCAGGGGGCCTTGATAATTCACCCCTCCACTTT | CAITFAGGLDNSPLHF
15 | TRBJ1-3 | NA | NA | TRBV27 | TGTGCCAGCAGTAAGGGACACAGCTCTGGAAACACCATATATTTT | CASSKGHSSGNTIYF
14 | TRBJ1-2 | NA | TRBD1 | TRBV10-3 | TGTGCCATCAGGGAAGGACAGGGAGACTATGGCTACACCTTC | CAIREGQGDYGYTF